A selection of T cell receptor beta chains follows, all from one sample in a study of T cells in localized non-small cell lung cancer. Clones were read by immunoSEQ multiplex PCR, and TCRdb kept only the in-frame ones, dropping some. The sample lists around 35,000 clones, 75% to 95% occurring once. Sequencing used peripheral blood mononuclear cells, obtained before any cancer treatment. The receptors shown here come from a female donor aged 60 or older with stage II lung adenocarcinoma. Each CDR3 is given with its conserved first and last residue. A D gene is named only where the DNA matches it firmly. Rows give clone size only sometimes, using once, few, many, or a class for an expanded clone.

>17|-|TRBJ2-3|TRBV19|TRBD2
CASSLRVRGRARDTQYF
TGTGCCAGTAGTCTGAGGGTGCGCGGGAGGGCAAGGGATACGCAGTATTTT
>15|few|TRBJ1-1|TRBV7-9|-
CASSLFFREDTEAFF
TGTGCCAGCAGCTTATTTTTTCGGGAGGACACTGAAGCTTTCTTT
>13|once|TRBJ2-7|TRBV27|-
CASSLSLGYEQYF
TGTGCCAGCAGTTTATCTCTGGGCTACGAGCAGTACTTC
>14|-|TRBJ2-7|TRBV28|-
CASSNPGHPYEQYF
TGTGCCAGCAGTAATCCGGGTCACCCCTACGAGCAGTACTTC
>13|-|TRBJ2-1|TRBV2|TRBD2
CASRGEGLYEQFF
TGTGCCAGCAGAGGGGAGGGCCTCTATGAGCAGTTCTTC
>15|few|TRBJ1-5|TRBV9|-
CASSVGPTSNQPQHF
TGTGCCAGCAGCGTAGGCCCGACGAGCAATCAGCCCCAGCATTTT
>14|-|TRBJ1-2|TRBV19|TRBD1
CASSQDRARHGYTF
TGTGCCAGTAGTCAAGACAGGGCAAGGCATGGCTACACCTTC
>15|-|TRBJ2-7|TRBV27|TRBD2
CASSSLSGSIYEQYF
TGTGCCAGCAGTTCCCTGAGCGGGAGTATCTACGAGCAGTACTTC
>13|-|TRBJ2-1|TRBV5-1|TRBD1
CASRTGTESEQFF
TGCGCCAGCAGGACAGGGACAGAAAGTGAGCAGTTCTTC
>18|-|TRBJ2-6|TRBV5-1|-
CASSLVVGPSSGANVLTF
TGCGCCAGCAGTCTGGTAGTCGGACCGTCCTCTGGGGCCAACGTCCTGACTTTC
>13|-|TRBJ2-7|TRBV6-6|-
CASSRKTDYEQYF
TGTGCCAGCAGTCGTAAGACTGACTACGAGCAGTACTTC
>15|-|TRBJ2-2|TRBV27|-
CASSLNTGVSGELFF
TGTGCCAGCAGTTTAAATACGGGAGTATCCGGGGAGCTGTTTTTT
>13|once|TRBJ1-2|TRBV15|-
CATSRDTFTGYTF
TGTGCCACCAGCAGAGATACGTTTACTGGCTACACCTTC
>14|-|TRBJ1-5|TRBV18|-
CASSPGQGHQPQHF
TGTGCCAGCTCACCAGGGCAGGGACATCAGCCCCAGCATTTT
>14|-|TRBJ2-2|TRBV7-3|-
CAIFSPRNTGELFF
TGTGCCATCTTTAGCCCGAGAAACACCGGGGAGCTGTTTTTT
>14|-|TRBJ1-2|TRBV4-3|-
CASSHARGVYGYTF
TGCGCCAGCAGCCACGCGAGGGGCGTCTATGGCTACACCTTC
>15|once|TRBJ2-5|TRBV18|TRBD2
CASSPSLAGGETQYF
TGTGCCAGCTCACCTAGCCTAGCGGGGGGAGAGACCCAGTACTTC
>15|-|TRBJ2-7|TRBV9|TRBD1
CASSVGRDRSYEQYF
TGTGCCAGCAGCGTAGGCAGGGACAGGTCCTACGAGCAGTACTTC
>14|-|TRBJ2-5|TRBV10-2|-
CASKLRQQQETQYF
TGCGCCAGCAAATTAAGACAGCAGCAAGAGACCCAGTACTTC
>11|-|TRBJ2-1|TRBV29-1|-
CSVSSYNEQFF
TGCAGCGTGAGTAGTTACAATGAGCAGTTCTTC
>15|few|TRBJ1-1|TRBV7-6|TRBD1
CASSLDGTGLSEAFF
TGTGCCAGCAGCTTAGACGGGACAGGTTTATCTGAAGCTTTCTTT
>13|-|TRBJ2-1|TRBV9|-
CASSVEPPSEQFF
TGTGCCAGCAGCGTAGAACCCCCCAGTGAGCAGTTCTTC
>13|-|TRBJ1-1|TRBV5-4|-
CASSLGGSTEAFF
TGTGCCAGCAGCTTAGGGGGGAGTACTGAAGCTTTCTTT
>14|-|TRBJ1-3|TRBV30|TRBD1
CAWSPGGLGNTIYF
TGTGCCTGGAGTCCAGGGGGCCTTGGAAACACCATATATTTT
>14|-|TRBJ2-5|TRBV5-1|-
CASSFSGMGETQYF
TGCGCCAGCAGCTTCTCAGGGATGGGGGAGACCCAGTACTTC
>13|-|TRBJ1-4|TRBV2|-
CASSGAGNEKLFF
TGTGCCAGCAGTGGGGCAGGGAATGAAAAACTGTTTTTT
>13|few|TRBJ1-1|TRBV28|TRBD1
CASRGTENTEAFF
TGTGCCAGCAGAGGGACAGAAAACACTGAAGCTTTCTTT
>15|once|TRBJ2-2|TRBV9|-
CASSSQTRSTGELFF
TGTGCCAGCAGCTCTCAGACCCGTTCCACCGGGGAGCTGTTTTTT
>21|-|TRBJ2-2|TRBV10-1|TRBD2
CASLDVAGETTTTTNTGELFF
TGCGCCAGCCTTGACGTGGCGGGGGAAACTACGACGACAACGAACACCGGGGAGCTGTTTTTT
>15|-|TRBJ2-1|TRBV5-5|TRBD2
CASSLEASGHNEQFF
TGTGCCAGCAGCTTGGAAGCTAGCGGGCACAATGAGCAGTTCTTC
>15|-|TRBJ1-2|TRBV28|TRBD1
CASSYGTGKVAGYTF
TGTGCCAGCAGTTACGGGACAGGGAAAGTTGCTGGCTACACCTTC
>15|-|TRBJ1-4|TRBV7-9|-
CASSSGSLPGEKLFF
TGTGCCAGCAGCTCCGGTTCTCTACCCGGGGAAAAACTGTTTTTT
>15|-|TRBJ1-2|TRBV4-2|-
CASSQVSNSRDGYTF
TGTGCCAGCAGCCAAGTTTCTAACAGTCGGGATGGCTACACCTTC
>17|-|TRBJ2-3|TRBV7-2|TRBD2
CASSLVSGSGFGDTQYF
TGTGCCAGCAGCTTAGTTAGCGGGAGCGGCTTCGGGGATACGCAGTATTTT